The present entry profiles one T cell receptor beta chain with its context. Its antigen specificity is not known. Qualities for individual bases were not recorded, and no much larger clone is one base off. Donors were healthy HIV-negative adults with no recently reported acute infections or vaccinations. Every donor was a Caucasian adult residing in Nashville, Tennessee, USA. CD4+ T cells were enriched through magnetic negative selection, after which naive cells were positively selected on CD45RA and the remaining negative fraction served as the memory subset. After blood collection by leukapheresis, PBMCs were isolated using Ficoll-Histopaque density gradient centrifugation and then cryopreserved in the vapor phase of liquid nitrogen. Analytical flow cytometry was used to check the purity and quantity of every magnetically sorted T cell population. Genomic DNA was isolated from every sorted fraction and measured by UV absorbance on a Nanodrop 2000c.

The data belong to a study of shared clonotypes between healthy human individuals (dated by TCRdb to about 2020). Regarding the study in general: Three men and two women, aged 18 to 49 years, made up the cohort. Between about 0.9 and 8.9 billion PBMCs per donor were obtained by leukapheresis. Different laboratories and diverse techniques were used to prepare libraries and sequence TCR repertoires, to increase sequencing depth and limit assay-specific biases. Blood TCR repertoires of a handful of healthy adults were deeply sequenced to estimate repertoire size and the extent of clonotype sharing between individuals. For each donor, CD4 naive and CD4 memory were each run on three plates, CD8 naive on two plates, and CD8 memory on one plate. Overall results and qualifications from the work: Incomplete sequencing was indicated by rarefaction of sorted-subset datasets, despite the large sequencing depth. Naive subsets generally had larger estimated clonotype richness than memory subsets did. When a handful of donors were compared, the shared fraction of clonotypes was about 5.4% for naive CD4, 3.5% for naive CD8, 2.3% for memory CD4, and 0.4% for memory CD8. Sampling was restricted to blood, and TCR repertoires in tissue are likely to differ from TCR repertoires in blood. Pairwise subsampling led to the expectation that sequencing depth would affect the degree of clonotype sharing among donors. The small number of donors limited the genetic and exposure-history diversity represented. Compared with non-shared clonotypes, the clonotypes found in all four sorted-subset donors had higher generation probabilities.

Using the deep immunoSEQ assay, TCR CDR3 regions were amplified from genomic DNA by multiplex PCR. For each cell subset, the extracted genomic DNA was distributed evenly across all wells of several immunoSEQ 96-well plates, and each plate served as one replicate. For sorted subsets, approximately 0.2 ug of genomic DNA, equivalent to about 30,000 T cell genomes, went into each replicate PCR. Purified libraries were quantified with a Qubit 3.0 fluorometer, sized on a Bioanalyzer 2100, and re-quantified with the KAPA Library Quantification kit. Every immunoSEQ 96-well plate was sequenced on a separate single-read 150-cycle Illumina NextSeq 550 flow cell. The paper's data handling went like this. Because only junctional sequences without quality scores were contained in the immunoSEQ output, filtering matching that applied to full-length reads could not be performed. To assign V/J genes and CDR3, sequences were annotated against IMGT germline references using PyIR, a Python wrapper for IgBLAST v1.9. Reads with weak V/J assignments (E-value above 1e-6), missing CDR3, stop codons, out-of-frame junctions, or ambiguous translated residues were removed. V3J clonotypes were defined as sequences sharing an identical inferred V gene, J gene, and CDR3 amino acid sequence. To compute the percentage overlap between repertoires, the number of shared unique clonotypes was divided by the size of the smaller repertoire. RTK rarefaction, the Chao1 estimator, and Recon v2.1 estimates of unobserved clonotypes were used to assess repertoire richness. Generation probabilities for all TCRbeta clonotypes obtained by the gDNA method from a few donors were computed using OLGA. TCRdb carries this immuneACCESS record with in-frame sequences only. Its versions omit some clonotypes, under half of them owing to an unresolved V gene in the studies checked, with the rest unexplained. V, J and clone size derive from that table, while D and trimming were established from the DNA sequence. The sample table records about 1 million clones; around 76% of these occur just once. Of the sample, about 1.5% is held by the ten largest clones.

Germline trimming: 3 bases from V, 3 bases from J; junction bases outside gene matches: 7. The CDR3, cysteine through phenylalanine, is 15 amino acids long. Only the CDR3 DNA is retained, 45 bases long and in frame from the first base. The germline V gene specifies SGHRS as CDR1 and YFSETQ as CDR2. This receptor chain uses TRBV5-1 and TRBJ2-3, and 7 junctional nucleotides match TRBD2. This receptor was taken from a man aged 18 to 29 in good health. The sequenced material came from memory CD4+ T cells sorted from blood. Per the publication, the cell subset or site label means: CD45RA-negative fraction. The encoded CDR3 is CASSSFMGGTDTQYF. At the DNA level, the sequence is TGCGCCAGCAGCTCCTTCATGGGGGGGACAGATACGCAGTATTTT.